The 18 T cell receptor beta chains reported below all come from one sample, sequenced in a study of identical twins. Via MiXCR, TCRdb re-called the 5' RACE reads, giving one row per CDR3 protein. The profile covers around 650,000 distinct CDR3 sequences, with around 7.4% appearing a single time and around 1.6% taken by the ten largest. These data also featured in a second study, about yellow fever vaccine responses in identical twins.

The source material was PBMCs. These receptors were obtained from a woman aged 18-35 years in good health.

The CDR3 here is CASSRGYSGNEQFF. The CDR3, as DNA: TGTGCCAGCAGCCGAGGCTATAGCGGCAATGAGCAGTTCTTC. This chain uses TRBV6-1 with TRBJ2-1; weak D call: TRBD2 (6 bases). Per the germline V gene, CDR1 is MNHNS and CDR2 is SASEGT. The CDR3 is 14 amino acids. V was shortened by 6 bases and J by 6 bases, with 15 bases between the two germline ends.

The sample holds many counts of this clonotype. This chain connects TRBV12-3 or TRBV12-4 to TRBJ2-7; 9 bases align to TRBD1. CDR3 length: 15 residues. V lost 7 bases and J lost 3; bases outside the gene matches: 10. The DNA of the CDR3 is TGTGCCAGCAAGGTCGGGGGACAGGGAGTCTACGAGCAGTACTTC. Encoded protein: CASKVGGQGVYEQYF.

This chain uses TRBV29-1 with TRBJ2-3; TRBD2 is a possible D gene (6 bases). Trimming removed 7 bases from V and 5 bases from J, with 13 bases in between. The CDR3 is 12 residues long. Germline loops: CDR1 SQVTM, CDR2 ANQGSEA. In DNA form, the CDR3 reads TGCAGCGGAGAGCGGGCGGTAGATACGCAGTATTTT. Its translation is CSGERAVDTQYF.

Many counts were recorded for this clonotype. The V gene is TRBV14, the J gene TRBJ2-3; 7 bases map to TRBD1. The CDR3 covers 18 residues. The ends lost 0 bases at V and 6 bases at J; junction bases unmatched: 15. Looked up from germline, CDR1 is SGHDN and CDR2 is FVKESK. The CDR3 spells CASSQDEDRLFFWDTQYF. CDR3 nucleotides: TGTGCCAGCAGCCAAGACGAGGACAGGCTGTTCTTTTGGGATACGCAGTATTTT.

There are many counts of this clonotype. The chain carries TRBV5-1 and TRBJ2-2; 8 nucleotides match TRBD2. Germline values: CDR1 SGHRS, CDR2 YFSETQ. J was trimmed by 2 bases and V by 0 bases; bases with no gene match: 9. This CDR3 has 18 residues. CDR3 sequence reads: CASSLVLAGNLNTGELFF. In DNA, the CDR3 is TGCGCCAGCAGCTTGGTTCTAGCGGGCAACTTAAACACCGGGGAGCTGTTTTTT.

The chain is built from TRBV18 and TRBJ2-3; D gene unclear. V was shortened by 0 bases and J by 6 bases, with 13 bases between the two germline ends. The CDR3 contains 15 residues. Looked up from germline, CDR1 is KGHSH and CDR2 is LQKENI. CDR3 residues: CASSPPFTQRDTQYF. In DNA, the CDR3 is TGTGCCAGCTCACCACCGTTTACGCAACGGGATACGCAGTATTTT.

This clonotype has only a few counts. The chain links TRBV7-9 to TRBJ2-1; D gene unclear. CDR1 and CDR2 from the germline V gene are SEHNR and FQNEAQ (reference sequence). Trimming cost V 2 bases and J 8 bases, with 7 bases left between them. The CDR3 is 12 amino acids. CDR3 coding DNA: TGTGCCAGCAGCTTAAGAATCGATGAGCAGTTCTTC. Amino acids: CASSLRIDEQFF.

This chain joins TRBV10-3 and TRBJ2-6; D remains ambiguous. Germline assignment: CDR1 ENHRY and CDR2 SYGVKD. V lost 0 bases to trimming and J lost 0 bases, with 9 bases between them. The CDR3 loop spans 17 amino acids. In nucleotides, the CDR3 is TGTGCCATCAGTGAGTCGATGGGGATCTCTGGGGCCAACGTCCTGACTTTC. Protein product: CAISESMGISGANVLTF.

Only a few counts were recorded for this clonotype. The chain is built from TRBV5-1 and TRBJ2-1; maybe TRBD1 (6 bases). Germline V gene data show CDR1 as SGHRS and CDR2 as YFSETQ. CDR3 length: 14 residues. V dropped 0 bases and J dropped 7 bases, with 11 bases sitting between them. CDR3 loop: CASSLVQGLNEQFF. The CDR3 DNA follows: TGCGCCAGCAGCTTGGTCCAGGGGTTAAATGAGCAGTTCTTC.

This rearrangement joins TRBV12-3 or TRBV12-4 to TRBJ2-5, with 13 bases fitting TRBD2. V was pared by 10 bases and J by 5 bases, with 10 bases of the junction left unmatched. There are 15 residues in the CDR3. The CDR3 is CATSRGTSGTETQYF. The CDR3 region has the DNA TGTGCCACCTCTCGGGGGACTAGCGGGACTGAGACCCAGTACTTC.

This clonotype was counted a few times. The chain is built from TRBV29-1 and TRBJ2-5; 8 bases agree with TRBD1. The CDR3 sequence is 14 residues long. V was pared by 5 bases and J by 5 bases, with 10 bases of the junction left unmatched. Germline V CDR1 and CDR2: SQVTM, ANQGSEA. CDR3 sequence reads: CSVWGQGAQETQYF. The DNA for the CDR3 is TGCAGCGTTTGGGGCCAGGGGGCGCAGGAGACCCAGTACTTC.

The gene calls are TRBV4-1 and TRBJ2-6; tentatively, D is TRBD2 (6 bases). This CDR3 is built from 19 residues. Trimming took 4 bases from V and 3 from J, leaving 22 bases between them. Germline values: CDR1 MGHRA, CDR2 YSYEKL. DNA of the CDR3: TGCGCCAGCAGCCTACTATGGAGGGATTCGGGTAGTGGGGCCAACGTCCTGACTTTC. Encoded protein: CASSLLWRDSGSGANVLTF.

DNA for the CDR3: TGTGCCAGCTCACCCTCCAGACTAGCGGGGTACAATGAGCAGTTCTTC. It is translated as CASSPSRLAGYNEQFF. This chain joins TRBV18 and TRBJ2-1, with TRBD2 matching 11 bases. V lost 3 bases to trimming and J lost 4 bases; unmatched junction nucleotides: 5. This CDR3 is built from 16 residues. Germline V CDR1 and CDR2: KGHSH, LQKENI.

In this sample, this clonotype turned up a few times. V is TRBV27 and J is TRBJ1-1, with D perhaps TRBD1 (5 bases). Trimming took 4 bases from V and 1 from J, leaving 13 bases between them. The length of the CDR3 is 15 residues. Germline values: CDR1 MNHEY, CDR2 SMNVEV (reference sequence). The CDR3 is CASSYRGTANTEAFF. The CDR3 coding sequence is TGTGCCAGCAGTTACCGCGGGACGGCGAACACTGAAGCTTTCTTT.

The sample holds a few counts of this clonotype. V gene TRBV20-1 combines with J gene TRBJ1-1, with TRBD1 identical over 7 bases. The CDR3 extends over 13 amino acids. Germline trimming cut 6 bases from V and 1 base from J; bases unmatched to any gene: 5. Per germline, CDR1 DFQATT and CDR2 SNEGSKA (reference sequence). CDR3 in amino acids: CSALGQSNTEAFF. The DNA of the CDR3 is TGCAGTGCCTTGGGACAGTCGAACACTGAAGCTTTCTTT.

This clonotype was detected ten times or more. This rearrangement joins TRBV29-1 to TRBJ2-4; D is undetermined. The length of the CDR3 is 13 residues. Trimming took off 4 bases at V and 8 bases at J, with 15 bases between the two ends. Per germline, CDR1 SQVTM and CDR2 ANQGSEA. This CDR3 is CSVVFGPGDIQYF. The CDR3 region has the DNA TGCAGCGTTGTCTTCGGACCGGGCGACATTCAGTACTTC.

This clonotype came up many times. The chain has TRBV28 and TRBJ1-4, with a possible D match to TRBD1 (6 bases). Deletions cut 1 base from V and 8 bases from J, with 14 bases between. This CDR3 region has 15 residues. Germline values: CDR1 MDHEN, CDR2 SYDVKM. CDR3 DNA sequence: TGTGCCAGCAGTTTATCCGGACAGTTAGGGGAAAAACTGTTTTTT. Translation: CASSLSGQLGEKLFF.

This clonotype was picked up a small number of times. CDR3 bases: TGTGCCAGCAGCTCGGGGGGACATCTGTACTTC. Amino acid sequence: CASSSGGHLYF. This chain joins TRBV9 and TRBJ2-5; D is perhaps TRBD2 (7 bases). Deletions cut 4 bases from V and 13 bases from J, with 14 bases between. The CDR3 has 11 residues. CDR1 SGDLS and CDR2 YYNGEE come from the germline V gene. Using reference TRBV9 and TRBJ2-5 for the parts outside the CDR3, the full variable domain is DSGVTQTPKHLITATGQRVTLRCSPRSGDLSVYWYQQSLDQGLQFLIQYYNGEERAKGNILERFSAQQFPDLHSELNLSSLELGDSALYFCASSSGGHLYFGPGTRLLVL.